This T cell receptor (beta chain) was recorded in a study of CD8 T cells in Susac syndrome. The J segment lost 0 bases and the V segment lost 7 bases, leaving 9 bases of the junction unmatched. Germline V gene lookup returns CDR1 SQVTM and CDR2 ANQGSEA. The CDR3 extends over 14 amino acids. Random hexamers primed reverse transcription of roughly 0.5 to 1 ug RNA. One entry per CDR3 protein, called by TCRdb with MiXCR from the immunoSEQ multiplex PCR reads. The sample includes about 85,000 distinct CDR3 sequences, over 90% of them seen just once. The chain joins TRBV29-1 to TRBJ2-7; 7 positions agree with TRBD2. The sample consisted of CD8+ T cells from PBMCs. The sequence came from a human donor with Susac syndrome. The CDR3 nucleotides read TGCAGCGGATCCTTTGGGGGGGTCTCCTACGAGCAGTACTTC. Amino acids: CSGSFGGVSYEQYF.